These T cell receptor beta chains were read from a single sample in a study of blood T cells in healthy people across ages. TCRdb processed the 5' RACE reads anew with MiXCR; each CDR3 protein has one entry. The sample has about 1.7 million distinct CDR3 sequences, 28% seen once. The sample was blood. Receptor source: a woman aged 25-40 years in good health. Both conserved end residues are part of each CDR3. A D gene is named only where the DNA matches it firmly. Clone size is stated in some rows and not others, as once, few, many or a class when expanded.

>TRBV6-1|.|TRBJ2-5|.
TGTGCCAGCAGTGAATCCGGGGGCATATCAGAGACCCAGTACTTC
CASSESGGISETQYF
>TRBV9|few|TRBJ2-3|TRBD2
TGTGCCAGCAGCACTAGCGGGTGGGCGGATACGCAGTATTTT
CASSTSGWADTQYF
>TRBV7-2|.|TRBJ2-3|TRBD1
TGTGCCAGCAGCTTAGTAGGGACAGGGACCCCCACAGATACGCAGTATTTT
CASSLVGTGTPTDTQYF
>TRBV28|few|TRBJ1-2|.
TGTGCCAGCAGTTCCAACACCTATGGCTACACCTTC
CASSSNTYGYTF
>TRBV5-1|few|TRBJ1-2|TRBD1
TGCGCCAGCAGCCCCACCCCGGGACAGGGGGCCTTGGGCTATGGCTACACCTTC
CASSPTPGQGALGYGYTF
>TRBV7-2|.|TRBJ2-7|TRBD2
TGTGCCAGCAGTAACTCGGGTTGGGGGGGAGAGCAGTACTTC
CASSNSGWGGEQYF
>TRBV12-3/TRBV12-4|many|TRBJ2-7|TRBD1
TGTGCCAGCAGTTTAGCCCTGGGACAGGGGGCCGACGAGCAGTACTTC
CASSLALGQGADEQYF
>TRBV7-2|.|TRBJ2-1|.
TGTGCCAGCAGCCCCCGGATTCGCGAGCAGTTCTTC
CASSPRIREQFF
>TRBV6-2/TRBV6-3|.|TRBJ2-7|TRBD1
TGTGCCAGCTACCAGGGGGACCCGTCCTACGAGCAGTACTTC
CASYQGDPSYEQYF
>TRBV29-1|many|TRBJ2-7|.
TGCAGTGGGGGCTCCTACGAGCAGTACTTC
CSGGSYEQYF
>TRBV20-1|many|TRBJ2-7|.
TGCAGTGCTAGAGAGGTGGCGCATCAGGGGCAGTACTTC
CSAREVAHQGQYF
>TRBV4-3|many|TRBJ2-5|TRBD2
TGCGCCAGCAGCCAAGACCTACTAGCGGAGCAAGAGACCCAGTACTTC
CASSQDLLAEQETQYF
>TRBV27|.|TRBJ2-1|TRBD1
TGTGCCAGCAGTTCGCTCCGGGACAGTAACTACAATGAGCAGTTCTTC
CASSSLRDSNYNEQFF
>TRBV6-6|.|TRBJ2-1|.
TGTGCCAGCTGGGAACGGGGGCGGAATGAGCAGTTCTTC
CASWERGRNEQFF
>TRBV11-2|.|TRBJ1-6|.
TGTGCCAGCCGCAGAATAGACGGGGCTTCACCCCTCCACTTT
CASRRIDGASPLHF